This TCR beta chain was documented in a study of vaccination effects on CD4 cells after COVID-19. The overall study: CD4+ T cells specific for antigen were expanded with viral peptide pools by the ViraFEST assay before sequencing. Pre-vaccine samples were drawn 16 days and one week before the first dose.

CDR1 and CDR2 (germline): GTSNPN, SVGIG (reference sequence). The CDR3 length is 14 residues. Trimming took 5 bases from V and 2 from J, leaving 13 bases between them. A remark on this clone: No antigen is known for it.

Having been cultured for about 10 days, the cells underwent CD4+ T cell isolation. Convalescent patients had PCR-confirmed SARS-CoV-2 infection between March and December 2020. A half-volume exchange with IL-2 medium occurred on days 3 and 7. This table comes from immunoSEQ multiplex PCR, and its TCRdb copy is limited to in-frame clones, with some not included. This table has 50,000 to 70,000 clones, under 80% appearing once. This TCR derives from a human donor who had a prior SARS-CoV-2 infection. V gene TRBV30 combines with J gene TRBJ1-3; D may be TRBD1 (5 bases). The sequencing used CD4+ T cells from PBMCs cultured without peptide, collected before COVID-19 vaccination. The chain's CDR3 is CAWGHLSPGNTIYF. CDR3 DNA sequence: TGTGCCTGGGGACACTTATCCCCTGGAAACACCATATATTTT.